The 10 T cell receptor beta chains below all came from one sample that was sequenced in a study of somatic mutations in cytotoxic T cells in rheumatoid arthritis listed by TCRdb under 2017. Library preparation used the immunoSEQ multiplex PCR assay. TCRdb took over this immuneACCESS table, retaining in-frame rearrangements with V and J assigned. Such tables are incomplete; in checked studies, under half of the missing clones stem from an unresolved V gene, and the remainder is unexplained. This sample lists under 25,000 clones; 70% to 90% were detected once. The biggest ten clones account for more than 14% of the sample. The sample taken for sequencing was CD8+ T cells sorted from blood. These receptors originate from a middle-aged man in good health.

J is TRBJ2-1 and V is TRBV4-1; 12 nucleotides align to TRBD1. V lost 1 base and J lost 7; bases outside the gene matches: 8. Germline loops: CDR1 MGHRA, CDR2 YSYEKL. CDR3 length: 17 amino acids. DNA of the CDR3: TGCGCCAGCAGCCAAGCCGGGACAGGGGGCCCCCCTAATGAGCAGTTCTTC. Encoded protein: CASSQAGTGGPPNEQFF.

The rearrangement uses TRBV10-2 and TRBJ1-2, with a possible D match to TRBD1 (6 bases). Between the trimmed V and J ends, which lost 6 bases and 1 base, there was a span of 21 bases. Germline V gene sequence: CDR1 WSHSY, CDR2 SAAADI. The CDR3 runs 17 residues. DNA for the CDR3: TGCGCCAGCAGCGGCGGACAGACTTATCATTTTAACTATGGCTACACCTTC. Encoded protein: CASSGGQTYHFNYGYTF.

This chain uses TRBV2 with TRBJ1-1; 7 nucleotides agree with TRBD1. The germline V gene encodes CDR1 SNHLY and CDR2 FYNNEI. The CDR3 contains 16 residues. With 7 bases clipped from V and 0 bases from J, the junction kept 11 bases outside the gene matches. The CDR3, as DNA: TGTGCCAGCATTATAATAATGGGACAGATGAACACTGAAGCTTTCTTT. Translation: CASIIIMGQMNTEAFF. The whole variable domain, filled in from reference TRBV2 and TRBJ1-1, reads EPEVTQTPSHQVTQMGQEVILRCVPISNHLYFYWYRQILGQKVEFLVSFYNNEISEKSEIFDDQFSVERPDGSNFTLKIRSTKLEDSAMYFCASIIIMGQMNTEAFFGQGTRLTVV.

CDR3 sequence: CASSLEARSSYNEQFF. The CDR3 DNA is TGTGCCAGCAGCTTGGAGGCCAGGAGCTCCTACAATGAGCAGTTCTTC. V is TRBV5-6 and J is TRBJ2-1; D is undetermined. The CDR3 is 16 amino acids. CDR1 SGHDT and CDR2 YYEEEE come from the germline V gene. V was clipped by 0 bases and J by 0 bases, with 10 bases between them. The whole variable domain, remainder taken from reference TRBV5-6 and TRBJ2-1, is DAGVTQSPTHLIKTRGQQVTLRCSPKSGHDTVSWYQQALGQGPQFIFQYYEEEERQRGNFPDRFSGHQFPNYSSELNVNALLLGDSALYLCASSLEARSSYNEQFFGPGTRLTVL.

This clone was recorded only once. This chain connects TRBV27 to TRBJ1-1; TRBD1 matches 8 bases. The V gene's germline CDR1 is MNHEY and CDR2 SMNVEV (reference sequence). CDR3 length: 15 residues. The ends lost 5 bases at V and 1 base at J; junction bases unmatched: 6. The CDR3 is CASSPIGTGNTEAFF. CDR3 bases: TGTGCCAGCAGTCCGATCGGGACAGGGAACACTGAAGCTTTCTTT.

The chain links TRBV27 to TRBJ2-3, with TRBD1 as a possible D gene (6 bases). V was clipped by 11 bases and J by 5 bases, with 14 bases between them. The V gene's germline CDR1 is MNHEY and CDR2 SMNVEV (reference sequence). The length of the CDR3 is 12 residues. CDR3 in amino acids: CAARDNRDTQYF. CDR3 nucleotides: TGTGCCGCCCGGGACAACCGAGATACGCAGTATTTT.

The chain recombines TRBV28 with TRBJ2-5, with 8 positions matching TRBD1. V dropped 5 bases and J dropped 2; count of bases not matched to a gene: 19. Germline values: CDR1 MDHEN, CDR2 SYDVKM. This CDR3 has 19 amino acids. This CDR3 is CASSPLGILGTGRQETQYF. CDR3 nucleotide sequence: TGTGCCAGCAGTCCCCTAGGGATTTTAGGGACAGGCCGTCAAGAGACCCAGTACTTC.

The J gene is TRBJ1-2, the V gene TRBV2; D gene unclear. Trimming took 1 base from V and 4 from J, leaving 13 bases between them. The germline V gene encodes CDR1 SNHLY and CDR2 FYNNEI. This CDR3 comprises 15 residues. CDR3 nucleotides: TGTGCCAGCAGTGAAGTGGGGAGTTTAGGCTATGGCTACACCTTC. Its translation is CASSEVGSLGYGYTF.

The CDR3 here is CASSFRGETYEQYF. CDR3 sequence (DNA): TGTGCCAGCAGTTTTCGGGGAGAAACGTACGAGCAGTACTTC. The gene calls are TRBV27 and TRBJ2-7; D is perhaps TRBD2 (5 bases). CDR1 is MNHEY and CDR2 is SMNVEV in the germline V gene (reference sequence). V lost 3 bases and J lost 4, with 13 bases in between. The CDR3 length is 14 residues.

The chain is built from TRBV4-3 and TRBJ1-2; D remains unclear. V lost 0 bases and J 2 bases, leaving 13 bases between the germline ends. Germline V lookup: CDR1 LGHNA, CDR2 YSLEER. The CDR3 sequence is 16 residues long. As DNA, the CDR3 is TGCGCCAGCAGCCAAGACCCCCTCATGAGCAACTATGGCTACACCTTC. It specifies CASSQDPLMSNYGYTF.